These 15 T cell receptor beta chains were all obtained from the same sample, sequenced in a study of blood T cells in healthy people across ages. A second about 6 to 11 cycle PCR used barcoded and J-beta primers. TCRdb called the 5' RACE reads again in MiXCR, with one record for every CDR3 protein. This sample carries about 1.8 million distinct CDR3 sequences, around 50% of them seen once, and the ten largest clones take less than 2.5%. The sequencing sample was made of blood. These TCRs come from a woman aged 40 to 55 in good health.

The chain carries TRBV5-1 and TRBJ2-5, with 9 bases lining up with TRBD2. Trimming cost V 7 bases and J 4 bases; bases outside gene matches: 11. This CDR3 spans 15 amino acids. CDR1 and CDR2 from the germline V gene are SGHRS and YFSETQ. In DNA, the CDR3 is TGCGCCAGCGGGGGTAGCGGGGGTAGCCGAGAGACCCAGTACTTC. Its protein is CASGGSGGSRETQYF.

The V call is TRBV11-3, the J call TRBJ2-1; tentatively, D is TRBD1 (6 bases). The length of the CDR3 is 14 residues. Germline-derived CDR1 and CDR2 are SGHNT and YENEEA. Trimming took 6 bases from V and 6 from J, leaving 15 bases between them. DNA of the CDR3: TGTGCCAGCAGTTCATCAGGGGTCTCCAATGAGCAGTTCTTC. Its protein is CASSSSGVSNEQFF.

V is TRBV28 and J is TRBJ2-7, with 11 bases matching TRBD1. J gave up 7 bases and V 4 bases, and 18 bases lay outside the gene matches. Germline CDR1 reads MDHEN; CDR2 reads SYDVKM. The CDR3 consists of 18 residues. The CDR3, as DNA: TGTGCCAGCAGTTCTCCGGCCGAGCGGACAGGGGGCATGGGGGAGCAGTACTTC. Translating gives CASSSPAERTGGMGEQYF.

The V gene is TRBV27, the J gene TRBJ1-1; D might be TRBD1 (6 bases). The CDR3 sequence is 13 residues long. Germline CDR1 MNHEY, CDR2 SMNVEV (reference sequence). V dropped 2 bases and J dropped 10 bases, with 14 bases sitting between them. CDR3 coding DNA: TGTGCCAGCAGTTTAAACCCTTCGGGGGCAGCTTTCTTT. As protein: CASSLNPSGAAFF.

The chain uses TRBV9 and TRBJ2-5; D perhaps matches TRBD2 (6 bases). Per germline, CDR1 SGDLS and CDR2 YYNGEE. The CDR3 spans 15 residues. Trimming took 3 bases from V and 5 from J, leaving 17 bases between them. CDR3 region: CASSASLAFTETQYF. The CDR3 bases are TGTGCCAGCAGCGCCTCACTAGCATTTACGGAGACCCAGTACTTC. Supplemented by reference TRBV9 and TRBJ2-5, the full variable domain reads DSGVTQTPKHLITATGQRVTLRCSPRSGDLSVYWYQQSLDQGLQFLIQYYNGEERAKGNILERFSAQQFPDLHSELNLSSLELGDSALYFCASSASLAFTETQYFGPGTRLLVL.

This clonotype was recorded a few times. The chain recombines TRBV4-2 with TRBJ2-3, with D possibly being TRBD1 (6 bases). The V gene lost 6 bases and the J gene lost 0 bases, with 19 bases spanning the gap. CDR3 length: 17 residues. The germline V gene has CDR1 LGHNA and CDR2 YNFKEQ. CDR3 in DNA: TGTGCCAGCAGTTCCCGAACCACTAGGGGGAGCACAGATACGCAGTATTTT. As protein: CASSSRTTRGSTDTQYF.

The V gene is TRBV4-2, the J gene TRBJ1-2, with unresolved D. This CDR3 spans 18 amino acids. The germline V gene has CDR1 LGHNA and CDR2 YNFKEQ. V was pared by 3 bases and J by 4 bases, with 24 bases between. CDR3 in amino acids: CASSHEPGYEQTSYGYTF. In nucleotides, the CDR3 is TGTGCCAGCAGCCATGAACCGGGCTACGAACAGACGTCCTATGGCTACACCTTC.

The V and J genes are TRBV28 and TRBJ1-2, with unresolved D. Germline loops: CDR1 MDHEN, CDR2 SYDVKM. V lost 6 bases and J 0 bases, leaving 11 bases between the germline ends. The CDR3 is 14 residues long. DNA for the CDR3: TGTGCCAGCAGCTGGAGCAGAGCTAACTATGGCTACACCTTC. Translated: CASSWSRANYGYTF.

The CDR3 coding sequence is TGTGCCAGCAGCACCCGGGACCTCGGCACCTACACAGATACGCAGTATTTT. Protein product: CASSTRDLGTYTDTQYF. The rearrangement joins TRBV7-9 to TRBJ2-3; D possibly uses TRBD1 or TRBD2 (5 bases each). Trimming cost V 5 bases and J 2 bases, with 20 bases left between them. This CDR3 has 17 residues. The V gene's germline CDR1 is SEHNR and CDR2 FQNEAQ (reference sequence).

This clonotype has just a few counts. V usage is TRBV20-1 and J usage is TRBJ2-3; D gene unclear. Germline CDR1 is DFQATT and CDR2 is SNEGSKA (reference sequence). V lost 2 bases and J lost 0, with 9 bases in between. This CDR3 region has 14 residues. The CDR3 is CSARYPSSTDTQYF. The CDR3 DNA follows: TGCAGTGCTAGATACCCCTCTAGCACAGATACGCAGTATTTT.

The genes are TRBV20-1 and TRBJ1-1; D uncertain. This CDR3 comprises 11 residues. Germline lookup yields CDR1 DFQATT and CDR2 SNEGSKA (reference sequence). V lost 1 base to trimming and J lost 2 bases, with 2 bases between them. CDR3 nucleotides: TGCAGTGCTAGAGTAAACACTGAAGCTTTCTTT. It is translated as CSARVNTEAFF.

The genes are TRBV28 and TRBJ2-2; 10 bases agree with TRBD1. CDR3 length: 18 amino acids. Germline CDR1 and CDR2: MDHEN and SYDVKM. V trimming: 5 bases; J trimming: 4 bases; junction bases outside the gene matches: 13. For the CDR3, the DNA is TGTGCCAGCAGTCGTCCCGGGACAGGGGTTCGTGGCACCGGGGAGCTGTTTTTT. Its protein is CASSRPGTGVRGTGELFF.

The chain is built from TRBV24-1 and TRBJ1-5; no reliable D call. V dropped 0 bases and J dropped 1 base, with 12 bases sitting between them. Germline CDR1 reads KGHDR; CDR2 reads SFDVKD. The length of the CDR3 is 17 residues. The CDR3 DNA follows: TGTGCCACCAGTGATTTGCCTCCCCCTCGGAGCAATCAGCCCCAGCATTTT. Translation: CATSDLPPPRSNQPQHF.

The chain couples TRBV2 to TRBJ2-3; D may match TRBD1 or TRBD2 (6 bases each). Trimming stripped 8 bases from V and 2 bases from J, with 14 bases between. CDR3 length equals 14 residues. Germline CDR1 is SNHLY and CDR2 is FYNNEI. CDR3 bases: TGTGCCAGCTTACGGGGGACAAACACAGATACGCAGTATTTT. Amino acid sequence: CASLRGTNTDTQYF.

The J gene is TRBJ2-5, the V gene TRBV27; TRBD2 matches at 7 bases. CDR1 and CDR2 (germline): MNHEY, SMNVEV (reference sequence). CDR3 length equals 13 residues. The V segment lost 6 bases and the J segment 1 base; nucleotides outside the gene matches: 2. Here the CDR3 reads CASRLALQETQYF. Written as DNA, the CDR3 is TGTGCCAGCAGACTAGCGCTCCAAGAGACCCAGTACTTC.